This T cell receptor beta chain emerged from a study of Tregs in tolerant kidney transplant recipients. Trimming removed 5 bases at V and 2 bases at J, with 17 bases between. CDR3 length equals 15 residues. Germline V CDR1 and CDR2: SGHRS, YFSETQ. Unstimulated Tregs (CD4+CD25+CD127-) and CD4+CD25- non-Tregs were sorted from PBMCs. The assay was immunoSEQ multiplex PCR, and TCRdb's table has in-frame clones only and misses some. The sample lists 100,000 to 150,000 clones, roughly nine tenths occurring once. Study-wide results and caveats: Few patients were studied, so findings need validation in larger groups.

Comment on this clone: Its specificity is not known.

The rearrangement joins TRBV5-1 to TRBJ2-7, with D perhaps matching TRBD2 (6 bases). The sample consisted of CD4+ T cells from blood. The sequence was collected from a human donor in good health. CDR3 coding DNA: TGCGCCAGCAGAACTGAGGTCGCGGGGACCTACGAGCAGTACTTC. Translating it yields CASRTEVAGTYEQYF.